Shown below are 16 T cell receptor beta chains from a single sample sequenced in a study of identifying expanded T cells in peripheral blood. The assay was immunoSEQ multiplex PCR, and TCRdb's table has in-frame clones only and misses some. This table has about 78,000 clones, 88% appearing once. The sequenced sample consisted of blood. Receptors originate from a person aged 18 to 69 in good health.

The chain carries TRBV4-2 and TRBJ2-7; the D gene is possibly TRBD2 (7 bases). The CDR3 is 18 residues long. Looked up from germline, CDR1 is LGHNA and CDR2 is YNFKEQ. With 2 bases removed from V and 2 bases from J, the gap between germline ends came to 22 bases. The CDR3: CASSQPAGGGGSPYEQYF. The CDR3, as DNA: TGTGCCAGCAGCCAACCTGCTGGGGGCGGGGGTAGCCCCTACGAGCAGTACTTC.

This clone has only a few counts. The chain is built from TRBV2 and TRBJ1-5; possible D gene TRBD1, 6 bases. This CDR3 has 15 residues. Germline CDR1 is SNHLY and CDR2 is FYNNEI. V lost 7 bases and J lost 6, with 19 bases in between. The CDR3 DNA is TGTGCCAGCACCCCCTCGACAGGTAGCGCTCAGCCCCAGCATTTT. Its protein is CASTPSTGSAQPQHF. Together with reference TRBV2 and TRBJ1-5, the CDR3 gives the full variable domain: EPEVTQTPSHQVTQMGQEVILRCVPISNHLYFYWYRQILGQKVEFLVSFYNNEISEKSEIFDDQFSVERPDGSNFTLKIRSTKLEDSAMYFCASTPSTGSAQPQHFGDGTRLSIL.

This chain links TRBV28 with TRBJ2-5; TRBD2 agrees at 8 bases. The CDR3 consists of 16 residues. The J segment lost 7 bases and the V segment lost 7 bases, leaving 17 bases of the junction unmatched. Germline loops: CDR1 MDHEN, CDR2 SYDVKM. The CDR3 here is CASTPTSGGAGGTQYF. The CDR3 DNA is TGTGCCAGCACTCCCACCTCTGGTGGGGCGGGGGGGACCCAGTACTTC.

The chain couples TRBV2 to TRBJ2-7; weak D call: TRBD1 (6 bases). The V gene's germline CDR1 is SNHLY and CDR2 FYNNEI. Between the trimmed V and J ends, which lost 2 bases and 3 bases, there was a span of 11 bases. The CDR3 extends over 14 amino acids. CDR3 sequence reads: CASSERGNYYEQYF. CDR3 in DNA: TGTGCCAGCAGTGAAAGGGGGAACTACTACGAGCAGTACTTC.

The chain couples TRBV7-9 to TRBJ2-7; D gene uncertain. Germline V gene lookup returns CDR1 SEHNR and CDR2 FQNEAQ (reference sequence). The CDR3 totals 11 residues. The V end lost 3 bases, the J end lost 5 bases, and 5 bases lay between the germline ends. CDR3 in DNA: TGTGCCAGCAGCTTCGTCCACGAGCAGTACTTC. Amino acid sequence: CASSFVHEQYF. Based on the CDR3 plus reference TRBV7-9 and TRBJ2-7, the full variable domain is DTGVSQNPRHKITKRGQNVTFRCDPISEHNRLYWYRQTLGQGPEFLTYFQNEAQLEKSRLLSDRFSAERPKGSFSTLEIQRTEQGDSAMYLCASSFVHEQYFGPGTRLTVT.

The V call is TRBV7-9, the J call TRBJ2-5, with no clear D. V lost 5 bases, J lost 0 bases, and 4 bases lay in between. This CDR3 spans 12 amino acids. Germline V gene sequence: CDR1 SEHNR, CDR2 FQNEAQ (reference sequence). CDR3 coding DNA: TGTGCCAGCAGCCCAGACCAAGAGACCCAGTACTTC. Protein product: CASSPDQETQYF.

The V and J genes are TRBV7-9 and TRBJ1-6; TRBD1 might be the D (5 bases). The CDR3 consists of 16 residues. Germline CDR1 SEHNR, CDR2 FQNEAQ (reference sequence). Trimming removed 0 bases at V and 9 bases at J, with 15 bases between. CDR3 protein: CASSLALGGEGSPLHF. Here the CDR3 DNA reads TGTGCCAGCAGCTTAGCGCTTGGGGGGGAAGGTTCACCCCTCCACTTT.

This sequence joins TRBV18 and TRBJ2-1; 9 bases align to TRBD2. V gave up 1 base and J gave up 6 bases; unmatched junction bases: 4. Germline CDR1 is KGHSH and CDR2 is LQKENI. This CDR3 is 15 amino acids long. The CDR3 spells CASSPLAGAPNEQFF. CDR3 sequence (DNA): TGTGCCAGCTCACCACTAGCGGGGGCCCCCAATGAGCAGTTCTTC.

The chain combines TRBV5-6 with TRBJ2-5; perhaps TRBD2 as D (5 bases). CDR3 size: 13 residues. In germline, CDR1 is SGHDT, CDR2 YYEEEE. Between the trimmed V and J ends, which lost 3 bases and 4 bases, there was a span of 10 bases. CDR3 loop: CASSSGWGETQYF. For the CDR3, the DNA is TGTGCCAGCAGCTCGGGATGGGGAGAGACCCAGTACTTC.

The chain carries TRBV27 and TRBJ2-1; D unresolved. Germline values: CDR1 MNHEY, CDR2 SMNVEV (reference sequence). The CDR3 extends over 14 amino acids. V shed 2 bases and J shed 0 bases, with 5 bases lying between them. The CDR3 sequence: CASSLRVSYNEQFF. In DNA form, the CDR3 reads TGTGCCAGCAGTTTAAGGGTCTCCTACAATGAGCAGTTCTTC.

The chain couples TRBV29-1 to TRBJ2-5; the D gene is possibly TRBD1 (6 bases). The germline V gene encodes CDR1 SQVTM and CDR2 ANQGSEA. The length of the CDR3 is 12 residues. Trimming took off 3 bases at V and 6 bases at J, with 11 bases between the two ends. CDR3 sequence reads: CSVDTGTQTQYF. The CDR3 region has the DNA TGCAGCGTTGATACAGGGACCCAGACCCAGTACTTC. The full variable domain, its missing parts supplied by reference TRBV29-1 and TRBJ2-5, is SAVISQKPSRDICQRGTSLTIQCQVDSQVTMMFWYRQQPGQSLTLIATANQGSEATYESGFVIDKFPISRPNLTFSTLTVSNMSPEDSSIYLCSVDTGTQTQYFGPGTRLLVL.

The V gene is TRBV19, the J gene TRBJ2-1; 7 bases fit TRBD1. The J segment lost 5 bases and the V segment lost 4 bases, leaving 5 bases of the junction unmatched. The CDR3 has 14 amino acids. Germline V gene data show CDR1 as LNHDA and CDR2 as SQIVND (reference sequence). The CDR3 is CASSTHRGDNEQFF. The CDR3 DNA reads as TGTGCCAGTAGTACCCACAGGGGAGACAATGAGCAGTTCTTC.

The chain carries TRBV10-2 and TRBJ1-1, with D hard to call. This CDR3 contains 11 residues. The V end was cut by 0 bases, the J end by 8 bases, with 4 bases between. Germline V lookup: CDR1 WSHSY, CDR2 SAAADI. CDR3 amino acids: CASSESGEAFF. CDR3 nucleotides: TGCGCCAGCAGTGAGTCGGGCGAAGCTTTCTTT.

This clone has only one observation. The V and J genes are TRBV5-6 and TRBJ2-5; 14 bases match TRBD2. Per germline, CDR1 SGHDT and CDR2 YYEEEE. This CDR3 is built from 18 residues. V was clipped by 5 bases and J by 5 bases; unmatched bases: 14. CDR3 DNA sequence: TGTGCCAGCAGTATATATACCGGGACTAGCGGGGGAACGGAGACCCAGTACTTC. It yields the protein CASSIYTGTSGGTETQYF.

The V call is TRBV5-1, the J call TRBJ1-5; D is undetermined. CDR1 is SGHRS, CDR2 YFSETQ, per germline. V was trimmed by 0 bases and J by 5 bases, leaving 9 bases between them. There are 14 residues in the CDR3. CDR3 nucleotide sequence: TGCGCCAGCAGCTTGGAACCTGCGGATCAGCCCCAGCATTTT. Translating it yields CASSLEPADQPQHF.

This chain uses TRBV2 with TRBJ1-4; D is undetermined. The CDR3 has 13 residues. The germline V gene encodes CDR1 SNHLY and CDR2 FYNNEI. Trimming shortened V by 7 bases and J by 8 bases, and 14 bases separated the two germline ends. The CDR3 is CASKDIVQEKLFF. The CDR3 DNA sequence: TGTGCCAGCAAGGATATAGTCCAAGAAAAACTGTTTTTT.